Listed here are 29 T cell receptor beta chains from one sample, sequenced in a study of blood T cell repertoires in COVID-19. Profiling relied on immunoSEQ multiplex PCR, and the TCRdb table lists in-frame clones only, not all of them. The table includes 350,000 to 400,000 clones, about nine tenths detected once. Sequenced: PBMCs or T cells enriched from blood (not recorded which). The source of these receptors is a woman aged 40 to 50 who had been exposed to COVID-19.

Points on this clone: Other DNA variants within this sample encode the same CDR3. This chain joins TRBV7-2 and TRBJ1-1; D not resolved. Trimming removed 1 base at V and 1 base at J, with 7 bases between. Germline loops: CDR1 SGHTA, CDR2 FQGNSA. This CDR3 comprises 14 residues. DNA for the CDR3: TGTGCCAGCAGCTTAGGATCGGGGAACACTGAAGCTTTCTTT. Amino acids: CASSLGSGNTEAFF.

The chain employs TRBV9 and TRBJ1-3, with TRBD1 as a possible D gene (5 bases). Trimming stripped 2 bases from V and 0 bases from J, with 15 bases between. The germline CDR1 and CDR2 sequences are SGDLS and YYNGEE. CDR3 length: 17 residues. The CDR3 nucleotides read TGTGCCAGCAGCGTGTGGGACTCACCGAGCTCTGGAAACACCATATATTTT. Translating gives CASSVWDSPSSGNTIYF.

J is TRBJ2-5 and V is TRBV9; the match to TRBD2 covers 7 bases. V gave up 0 bases and J gave up 4 bases; unmatched junction bases: 6. This CDR3 spans 15 amino acids. CDR1 and CDR2 from the germline V gene are SGDLS and YYNGEE. The CDR3 DNA is TGTGCCAGCAGCGTAGGAGCGGGGACGGTAGAGACCCAGTACTTC. It codes for CASSVGAGTVETQYF. Looking up the rest from reference TRBV9 and TRBJ2-5 gives the full variable domain: DSGVTQTPKHLITATGQRVTLRCSPRSGDLSVYWYQQSLDQGLQFLIQYYNGEERAKGNILERFSAQQFPDLHSELNLSSLELGDSALYFCASSVGAGTVETQYFGPGTRLLVL.

This clone was observed once. The CDR3 loop is CASTGGSRGEQFF. The CDR3 region has the DNA TGTGCCAGCACCGGGGGGAGCCGGGGTGAGCAGTTCTTC. The V and J genes are TRBV3-1 (or the pseudogene TRBV3-2) and TRBJ2-1; 7 nucleotides line up with TRBD2. Germline V gives CDR1 LGHDT, CDR2 YNNKEL (reference sequence). V was clipped by 7 bases and J by 9 bases; unmatched bases: 9. The CDR3 contains 13 residues.

This clone was seen once. This chain links TRBV6-5 with TRBJ1-5, with D possibly matching TRBD1 (5 bases). Per germline, CDR1 MNHEY and CDR2 SVGAGI. CDR3 length: 13 residues. Deletions cut 6 bases from V and 7 bases from J, with 13 bases between. The CDR3 bases are TGTGCCAGCAGCGGTCAGGGTAGGCAGCCCCAGCATTTT. Translation gives CASSGQGRQPQHF.

The V call is TRBV2, the J call TRBJ1-6; 8 bases fit TRBD1. Looked up from germline, CDR1 is SNHLY and CDR2 is FYNNEI. The V gene end was trimmed by 2 bases and the J gene end by 8 bases; junction bases not matched to a gene: 11. The CDR3 is 17 amino acids. CDR3 in DNA: TGTGCCAGCAGTGAACCCGGGACAGGCATCACGGATTCACCCCTCCACTTT. Amino acids: CASSEPGTGITDSPLHF.

The rearrangement uses TRBV9 and TRBJ1-1, with TRBD1 matching over 10 bases. The CDR3 covers 14 residues. In germline, CDR1 is SGDLS, CDR2 YYNGEE. The V segment lost 1 base and the J segment 10 bases; nucleotides outside the gene matches: 7. In DNA, the CDR3 is TGTGCCAGCAGCGTACAGACAGGGGGCGTCGGAGCTTTCTTT. Its translation is CASSVQTGGVGAFF.

This clone was observed once. The CDR3 reads CASSPGGGQPQHF. CDR3 DNA: TGTGCCAGTAGTCCAGGGGGCGGACAGCCCCAGCATTTT. V usage is TRBV19 and J usage is TRBJ1-5; 8 bases are a match to TRBD1. The germline gives CDR1 LNHDA, CDR2 SQIVND (reference sequence). The CDR3 spans 13 residues. V lost 5 bases to trimming and J lost 7 bases; unmatched junction nucleotides: 4.

The V gene is TRBV19, the J gene TRBJ2-7; 14 nucleotides line up with TRBD2. V trimming: 5 bases; J trimming: 7 bases; junction bases outside the gene matches: 16. Germline CDR1 is LNHDA and CDR2 is SQIVND (reference sequence). The CDR3 contains 18 residues. The CDR3 spells CASSPYPPTSGGAGEQYF. In nucleotides, the CDR3 is TGTGCCAGTAGTCCTTACCCGCCGACTAGCGGGGGGGCCGGGGAGCAGTACTTC.

The V call is TRBV12-3 or TRBV12-4, the J call TRBJ2-1, with a possible D match to TRBD2 (5 bases). V was clipped by 7 bases and J by 8 bases, with 15 bases between them. The length of the CDR3 is 13 residues. Here the CDR3 reads CASNPPGIDEQFF. The CDR3 nucleotides are TGTGCCAGCAACCCCCCGGGGATCGATGAGCAGTTCTTC.

This sequence joins TRBV15 and TRBJ1-3; a possible D gene is TRBD1 (6 bases). V was trimmed by 1 base and J by 4 bases, leaving 14 bases between them. From germline, CDR1 is LNHNV and CDR2 YYDKDF (reference sequence). The CDR3 sequence is 16 residues long. In nucleotides, the CDR3 is TGTGCCACCAGCAGAGGAACAGGGTTAGCAGGAAACACCATATATTTT. Translating it yields CATSRGTGLAGNTIYF. The full variable domain, its missing parts supplied by reference TRBV15 and TRBJ1-3, is DAMVIQNPRYQVTQFGKPVTLSCSQTLNHNVMYWYQQKSSQAPKLLFHYYDKDFNNEADTPDNFQSRRPNTSFCFLDIRSPGLGDTAMYLCATSRGTGLAGNTIYFGEGSWLTVV.

The chain combines TRBV3-1 (or the pseudogene TRBV3-2) with TRBJ1-1; D is perhaps TRBD1 (6 bases). CDR3 length equals 14 residues. V dropped 3 bases and J dropped 4 bases, with 12 bases sitting between them. Germline values: CDR1 LGHDT, CDR2 YNNKEL (reference sequence). CDR3 DNA: TGTGCCAGCAGCCAGGGGGCAGGAAGCACTGAAGCTTTCTTT. Protein product: CASSQGAGSTEAFF.

The chain employs TRBV2 and TRBJ2-1, with 9 bases aligning to TRBD2. With V trimmed by 6 bases and J by 4 bases, 10 bases remained unmatched. Germline V gene sequence: CDR1 SNHLY, CDR2 FYNNEI. This CDR3 spans 16 amino acids. This CDR3 reads CASSDWGAGGYNEQFF. The CDR3 region has the DNA TGTGCCAGCAGCGATTGGGGGGCGGGAGGGTACAATGAGCAGTTCTTC. The variable domain in full, completed from reference TRBV2 and TRBJ2-1, reads EPEVTQTPSHQVTQMGQEVILRCVPISNHLYFYWYRQILGQKVEFLVSFYNNEISEKSEIFDDQFSVERPDGSNFTLKIRSTKLEDSAMYFCASSDWGAGGYNEQFFGPGTRLTVL.

The chain recombines TRBV3-1 (or the pseudogene TRBV3-2) with TRBJ1-1; 9 nucleotides line up with TRBD1. V was clipped by 3 bases and J by 5 bases; unmatched bases: 7. The germline V gene has CDR1 LGHDT and CDR2 YNNKEL (reference sequence). The CDR3 extends over 15 amino acids. CDR3 sequence reads: CASSQTGGARTEAFF. CDR3 nucleotide sequence: TGTGCCAGCAGCCAGACAGGGGGTGCACGGACTGAAGCTTTCTTT.

The chain couples TRBV5-1 to TRBJ2-7; TRBD2 agrees at 8 bases. This CDR3 contains 15 residues. The germline CDR1 and CDR2 sequences are SGHRS and YFSETQ. Trimming cost V 0 bases and J 4 bases; bases outside gene matches: 6. CDR3: CASSLAVTSEYEQYF. The CDR3, as DNA: TGCGCCAGCAGCTTGGCCGTGACTAGCGAGTACGAGCAGTACTTC.

Only one count was recorded for this clone. This chain uses TRBV5-8 with TRBJ1-2; D is ambiguous. Trimming pared 3 bases from V and 6 bases from J, leaving 21 bases between. The CDR3 has 16 amino acids. Germline values: CDR1 SGHTS, CDR2 YDEGEE. CDR3: CASSSRLARGLNGYTF. For the CDR3, the DNA is TGTGCCAGCAGCTCCCGATTGGCTCGGGGATTAAATGGCTACACCTTC.

The gene calls are TRBV2 and TRBJ1-1; D is unresolved. Germline assignment: CDR1 SNHLY and CDR2 FYNNEI. Between the trimmed V and J ends, which lost 2 bases and 1 base, there was a span of 2 bases. The length of the CDR3 is 12 residues. CDR3 sequence reads: CASSEQNTEAFF. The CDR3, as DNA: TGTGCCAGCAGTGAACAGAACACTGAAGCTTTCTTT.

The rearrangement links TRBV19 to TRBJ2-5, with 8 bases aligning to TRBD2. Germline CDR1 LNHDA, CDR2 SQIVND (reference sequence). The J segment lost 4 bases and the V segment lost 6 bases, leaving 4 bases of the junction unmatched. This CDR3 comprises 13 residues. The CDR3 nucleotides read TGTGCCAGTAGCTTGGCGGGAGGAGAGACCCAGTACTTC. It specifies CASSLAGGETQYF.

The CDR3, as DNA: TGTGCCAGCAGCTTAGACGCGGCCCGTAACACTGAAGCTTTCTTT. Translated, it gives CASSLDAARNTEAFF. The chain links TRBV11-3 to TRBJ1-1; unclear D gene. CDR1 is SGHNT and CDR2 is YENEEA in the germline V gene. Trimming removed 0 bases at V and 2 bases at J, with 10 bases between. The CDR3 is 15 amino acids.

The gene calls are TRBV11-3 and TRBJ2-1; TRBD2 aligns across 7 bases. CDR1 and CDR2 (germline): SGHNT, YENEEA. The CDR3 spans 17 residues. J lost 2 bases, V lost 5 bases, and 12 bases had no gene match. The CDR3 protein is CASSHGASGATYNEQFF. The CDR3 DNA sequence: TGTGCCAGCAGCCATGGGGCTAGCGGTGCAACCTACAATGAGCAGTTCTTC.

The chain joins TRBV9 to TRBJ1-3; 9 positions match TRBD1. Germline CDR1 reads SGDLS; CDR2 reads YYNGEE. V shed 4 bases, J shed 2 bases, and the junction held 4 bases outside the gene matches. The CDR3 is 15 residues long. CDR3 sequence: CASSFGTGTGNTIYF. The CDR3 DNA reads as TGTGCCAGCAGCTTCGGGACAGGGACTGGAAACACCATATATTTT.

The chain uses TRBV6-5 and TRBJ1-2; tentatively, D is TRBD1 (6 bases). The CDR3 has 15 residues. Germline-derived CDR1 and CDR2 are MNHEY and SVGAGI. Trimming removed 4 bases at V and 1 base at J, with 13 bases between. This CDR3 is CASSSFGGFNYGYTF. The CDR3 DNA sequence: TGTGCCAGCAGTTCCTTTGGGGGCTTTAACTATGGCTACACCTTC.

This clone appeared a single time. The rearrangement uses TRBV19 and TRBJ1-5; D remains ambiguous. V was clipped by 5 bases and J by 0 bases, with 14 bases between them. The CDR3 consists of 16 residues. Per germline, CDR1 LNHDA and CDR2 SQIVND (reference sequence). CDR3 DNA: TGTGCCAGTAGTCGAGATGAACGCGATAGCAATCAGCCCCAGCATTTT. Residues: CASSRDERDSNQPQHF.

The rearrangement uses TRBV2 and TRBJ1-2; D call uncertain. The V gene lost 3 bases and the J gene lost 7 bases, with 9 bases spanning the gap. Germline V gives CDR1 SNHLY, CDR2 FYNNEI. The CDR3 has 12 residues. CDR3 sequence reads: CASSDPGGGYTF. Written as DNA, the CDR3 is TGTGCCAGCAGTGACCCCGGCGGTGGCTACACCTTC.

This chain joins TRBV21-1 and TRBJ2-7; the DNA was not used to check the table's D call, TRBD1. TRBV21-1 is deemed a pseudogene. The CDR3 extends over 16 amino acids. CDR3 region: CVSSKALRQGINEQYF. CDR3 in DNA: TGTGTCAGCAGCAAAGCGCTCAGACAGGGAATAAACGAGCAGTACTTC.

The genes are TRBV14 and TRBJ1-1; D not certain. Germline loops: CDR1 SGHDN, CDR2 FVKESK. The CDR3 is 13 residues long. Trimming pared 1 base from V and 4 bases from J, leaving 7 bases between. This CDR3 is CASSQVDATEAFF. Written as DNA, the CDR3 is TGTGCCAGCAGCCAAGTAGATGCCACTGAAGCTTTCTTT.

The chain combines TRBV5-8 with TRBJ2-7; D is unresolved. This CDR3 comprises 13 residues. Trimming removed 2 bases at V and 1 base at J, with 7 bases between. CDR1 is SGHTS and CDR2 is YDEGEE in the germline V gene. In DNA, the CDR3 is TGTGCCAGCAGCTTAACGGTGTCCTACGAGCAGTACTTC. Translation: CASSLTVSYEQYF.

The chain joins TRBV15 to TRBJ2-1, with 7 bases lining up with TRBD2. This CDR3 is 15 amino acids long. Trimming took 2 bases from V and 9 from J; bases not matched to a gene: 10. Germline assignment: CDR1 LNHNV and CDR2 YYDKDF (reference sequence). CDR3 residues: CATSRLGGPSIEQFF. As DNA, the CDR3 is TGTGCCACCAGCAGATTGGGAGGGCCGAGTATTGAGCAGTTCTTC.

The chain carries TRBV7-8 and TRBJ1-3, with D possibly being TRBD1 (5 bases). Germline values: CDR1 SGHVS, CDR2 FQNEAQ. V dropped 4 bases and J dropped 0 bases, with 13 bases sitting between them. This CDR3 is 16 amino acids long. The CDR3 nucleotides are TGTGCCAGCAGCTCAGGGCTTACGAGCTCTGGAAACACCATATATTTT. It is translated as CASSSGLTSSGNTIYF.